Following are 8 T cell receptor beta chains from one sample sequenced in a study of blood T cell repertoires in COVID-19. Data came from immunoSEQ multiplex PCR; TCRdb stores just in-frame clones and leaves some out. The sample yields about 320,000 clones, approximately 85% seen once. Sequencing used peripheral blood. The source is a human donor in a cohort sampled during active COVID-19.

The chain combines TRBV24-1 with TRBJ1-5; TRBD1 is a possible D gene (6 bases). The V end was cut by 7 bases, the J end by 0 bases, with 12 bases between. This CDR3 has 15 amino acids. Per germline, CDR1 KGHDR and CDR2 SFDVKD. The CDR3 nucleotides read TGTGCCACCAGAGGGGGTTCGGGTAGCAATCAGCCCCAGCATTTT. Residues: CATRGGSGSNQPQHF.

This clone showed up just once. The chain employs TRBV12-3 or TRBV12-4 and TRBJ1-1; D call uncertain. This CDR3 is 12 amino acids long. The V and J ends lost 6 bases and 3 bases respectively, with 8 bases between them. The CDR3 DNA reads as TGTGCCAGCAGCCGACACCACACTGAAGCTTTCTTT. It specifies CASSRHHTEAFF.

The V call is TRBV7-3, the J call TRBJ2-1; 10 nucleotides agree with TRBD2. Germline V gives CDR1 SGHTA, CDR2 FQGTGA. V trimming: 4 bases; J trimming: 2 bases; junction bases outside the gene matches: 2. CDR3 length equals 15 residues. This CDR3 is CASSSSGGPYNEQFF. The CDR3 region has the DNA TGTGCCAGCAGCTCTAGCGGGGGTCCCTACAATGAGCAGTTCTTC.

The chain recombines TRBV13 with TRBJ2-7; TRBD1 might be the D (7 bases). CDR1 PRHDT and CDR2 FYEKMQ come from the germline V gene (reference sequence). The V end was cut by 8 bases, the J end by 6 bases, with 14 bases between. CDR3 length equals 12 residues. DNA of the CDR3: TGTGCCAGCGGACTACAGGGGACCGAGCAGTACTTC. It is translated as CASGLQGTEQYF. Using reference TRBV13 and TRBJ2-7 for the parts outside the CDR3, the full variable domain is AAGVIQSPRHLIKEKRETATLKCYPIPRHDTVYWYQQGPGQDPQFLISFYEKMQSDKGSIPDRFSAQQFSDYHSELNMSSLELGDSALYFCASGLQGTEQYFGPGTRLTVT.

The rearrangement joins TRBV6-5 to TRBJ2-7, with a weak D call TRBD1 (5 bases). This CDR3 has 13 residues. The V and J ends lost 6 bases and 0 bases respectively, with 9 bases between them. CDR1 and CDR2 (germline): MNHEY, SVGAGI. CDR3 sequence reads: CASRETASYEQYF. The CDR3 DNA sequence: TGTGCCAGCAGAGAGACAGCCTCCTACGAGCAGTACTTC.

This clone was observed a few times. The rearrangement uses TRBV2 and TRBJ1-5, with D perhaps matching TRBD1 (6 bases). This CDR3 has 15 residues. The V gene lost 5 bases and the J gene lost 7 bases, with 18 bases spanning the gap. Germline assignment: CDR1 SNHLY and CDR2 FYNNEI. The CDR3 is CASSKQGLLDQPQHF. Here the CDR3 DNA reads TGTGCCAGCAGTAAACAGGGCCTGCTAGACCAGCCCCAGCATTTT.

The chain links TRBV7-3 to TRBJ2-1, with D possibly being TRBD1 (5 bases). CDR1 and CDR2 from the germline V gene are SGHTA and FQGTGA. V was trimmed by 8 bases and J by 4 bases, leaving 15 bases between them. The CDR3 loop spans 14 amino acids. This chain's CDR3 is CASSTAGKYNEQFF. The CDR3 DNA reads TGTGCCAGCTCTACGGCAGGGAAGTACAATGAGCAGTTCTTC. Full variable domain (rest looked up from reference TRBV7-3 and TRBJ2-1): GAGVSQTPSNKVTEKGKYVELRCDPISGHTALYWYRQSLGQGPEFLIYFQGTGAADDSGLPNDRFFAVRPEGSVSTLKIQRTERGDSAVYLCASSTAGKYNEQFFGPGTRLTVL.

This chain joins TRBV6-2 or TRBV6-3 and TRBJ1-5; D may be TRBD1 (6 bases). CDR1 is MNHEY, CDR2 SVGEGT, per germline. The CDR3 consists of 13 residues. The V gene lost 5 bases and the J gene lost 4 bases, with 9 bases spanning the gap. Here the CDR3 DNA reads TGTGCCAGCAGTGACGACAGGAATCAGCCCCAGCATTTT. The encoded protein is CASSDDRNQPQHF.